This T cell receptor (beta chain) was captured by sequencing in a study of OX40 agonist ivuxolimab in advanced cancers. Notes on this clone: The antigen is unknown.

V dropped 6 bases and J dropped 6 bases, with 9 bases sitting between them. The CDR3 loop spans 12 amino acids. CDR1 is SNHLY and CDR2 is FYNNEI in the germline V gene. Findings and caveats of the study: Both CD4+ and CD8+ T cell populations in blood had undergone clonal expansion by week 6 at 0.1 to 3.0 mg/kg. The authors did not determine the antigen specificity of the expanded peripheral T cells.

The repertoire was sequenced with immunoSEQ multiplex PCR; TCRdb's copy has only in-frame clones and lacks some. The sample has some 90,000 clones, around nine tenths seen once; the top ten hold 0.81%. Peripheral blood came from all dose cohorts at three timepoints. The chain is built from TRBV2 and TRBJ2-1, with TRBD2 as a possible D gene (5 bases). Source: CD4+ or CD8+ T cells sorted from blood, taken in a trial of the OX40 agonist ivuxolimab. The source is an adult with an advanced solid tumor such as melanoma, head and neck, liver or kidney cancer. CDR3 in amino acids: CASRGSLNEQFF. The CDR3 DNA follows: TGTGCCAGCAGAGGGAGTCTCAATGAGCAGTTCTTC.